This T cell receptor (beta chain) was obtained from a study of shared clonotypes between healthy human individuals. Generated by immunoSEQ multiplex PCR, the TCRdb table keeps only in-frame clones and is missing some. The profile shows approximately 2.4 million clones, approximately 96% of them singletons. Germline-derived CDR1 and CDR2 are SGHTA and FQGNSA. V shed 3 bases, J shed 0 bases, and the junction held 3 bases outside the gene matches. The CDR3 sequence is 15 residues long. The chain is built from TRBV7-2 and TRBJ2-3; 7 nucleotides line up with TRBD2. The TCR comes from a man aged 18 to 30 in good health. Source material: naive CD4+ T cells sorted from blood. Specified subset: CD45RA+ positively selected. This chain's CDR3 is CASSLRESSTDTQYF. For the CDR3, the DNA is TGTGCCAGCAGCTTGCGGGAGTCTAGCACAGATACGCAGTATTTT. Using reference TRBV7-2 and TRBJ2-3 for the parts outside the CDR3, the full variable domain is GAGVSQSPSNKVTEKGKDVELRCDPISGHTALYWYRQSLGQGLEFLIYFQGNSAPDKSGLPSDRFSAERTGGSVSTLTIQRTQQEDSAVYLCASSLRESSTDTQYFGPGTRLTVL.